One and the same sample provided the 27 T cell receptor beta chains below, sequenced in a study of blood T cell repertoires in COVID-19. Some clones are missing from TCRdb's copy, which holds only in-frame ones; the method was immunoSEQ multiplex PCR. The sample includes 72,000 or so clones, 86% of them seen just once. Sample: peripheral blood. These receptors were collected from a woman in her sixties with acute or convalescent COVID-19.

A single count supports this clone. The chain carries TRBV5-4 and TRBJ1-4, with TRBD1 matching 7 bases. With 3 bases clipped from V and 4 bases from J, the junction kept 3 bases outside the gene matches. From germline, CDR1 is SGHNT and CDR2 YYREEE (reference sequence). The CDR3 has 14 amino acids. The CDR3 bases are TGTGCCAGCAGCTCGGACAGGATTAATGAAAAACTGTTTTTT. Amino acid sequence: CASSSDRINEKLFF.

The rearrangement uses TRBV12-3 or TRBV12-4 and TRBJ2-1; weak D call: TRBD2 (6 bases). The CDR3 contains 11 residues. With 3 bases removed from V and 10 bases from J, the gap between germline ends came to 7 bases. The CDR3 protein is CASSFGGEQFF. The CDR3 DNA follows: TGTGCCAGCAGTTTTGGGGGGGAGCAGTTCTTC.

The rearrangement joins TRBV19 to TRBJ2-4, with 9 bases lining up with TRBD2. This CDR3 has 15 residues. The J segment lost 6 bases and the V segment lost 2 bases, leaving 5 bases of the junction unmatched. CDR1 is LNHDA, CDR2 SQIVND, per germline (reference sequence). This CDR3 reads CASSIYGGGANIQYF. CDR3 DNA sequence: TGTGCCAGTAGTATATACGGCGGGGGGGCAAACATTCAGTACTTC.

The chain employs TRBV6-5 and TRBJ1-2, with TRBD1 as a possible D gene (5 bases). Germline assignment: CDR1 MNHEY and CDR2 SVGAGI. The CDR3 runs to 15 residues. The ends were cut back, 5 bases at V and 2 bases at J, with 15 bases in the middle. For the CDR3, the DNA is TGTGCCAGCAGTCCAGAGAGGCGGGGGAACTATGGCTACACCTTC. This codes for CASSPERRGNYGYTF.

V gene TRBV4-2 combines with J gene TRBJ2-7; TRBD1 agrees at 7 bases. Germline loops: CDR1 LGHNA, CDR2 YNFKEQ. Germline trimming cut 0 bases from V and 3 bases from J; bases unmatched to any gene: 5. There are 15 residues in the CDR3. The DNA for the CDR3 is TGTGCCAGCAGCCAAGAAGACAGGGCCATCTACGAGCAGTACTTC. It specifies CASSQEDRAIYEQYF.

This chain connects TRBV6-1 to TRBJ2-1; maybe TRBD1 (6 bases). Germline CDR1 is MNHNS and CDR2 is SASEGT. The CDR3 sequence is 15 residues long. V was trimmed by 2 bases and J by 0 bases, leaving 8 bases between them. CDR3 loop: CASSERGSSYNEQFF. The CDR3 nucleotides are TGTGCCAGCAGTGAAAGGGGGAGCTCCTACAATGAGCAGTTCTTC.

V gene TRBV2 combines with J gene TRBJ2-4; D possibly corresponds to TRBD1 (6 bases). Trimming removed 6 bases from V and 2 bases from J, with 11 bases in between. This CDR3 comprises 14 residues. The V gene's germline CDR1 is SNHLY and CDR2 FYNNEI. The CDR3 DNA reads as TGTGCCAGCAGGGACAGCTTCTCCAAAAACATTCAGTACTTC. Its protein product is CASRDSFSKNIQYF.

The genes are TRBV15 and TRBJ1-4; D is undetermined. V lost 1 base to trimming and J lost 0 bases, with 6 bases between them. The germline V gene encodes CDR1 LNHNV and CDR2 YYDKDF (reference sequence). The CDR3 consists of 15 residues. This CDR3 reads CATSRVPATNEKLFF. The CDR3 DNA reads TGTGCCACCAGCAGAGTGCCAGCAACTAATGAAAAACTGTTTTTT.

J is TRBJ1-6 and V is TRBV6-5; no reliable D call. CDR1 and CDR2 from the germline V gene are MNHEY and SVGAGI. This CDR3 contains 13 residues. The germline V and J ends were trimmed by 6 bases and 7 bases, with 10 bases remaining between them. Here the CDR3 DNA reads TGTGCCAGCAGGCGGGCCGAGAATTCACCCCTCCACTTT. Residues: CASRRAENSPLHF.

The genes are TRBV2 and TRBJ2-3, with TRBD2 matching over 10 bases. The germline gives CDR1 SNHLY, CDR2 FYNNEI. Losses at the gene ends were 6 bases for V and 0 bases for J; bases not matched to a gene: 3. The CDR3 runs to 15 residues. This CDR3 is CASRGLAVSTDTQYF. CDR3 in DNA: TGTGCCAGCAGAGGACTAGCGGTGAGCACAGATACGCAGTATTTT.

The CDR3 DNA reads as TGTGCCATCAGTCAGGGTTGGACGGACGAGCAGTACTTC. Amino acid sequence: CAISQGWTDEQYF. The chain joins TRBV10-3 to TRBJ2-7; tentatively, D is TRBD1 (5 bases). The CDR3 loop spans 13 amino acids. Germline V gives CDR1 ENHRY, CDR2 SYGVKD. V was shortened by 5 bases and J by 5 bases, with 13 bases between the two germline ends.

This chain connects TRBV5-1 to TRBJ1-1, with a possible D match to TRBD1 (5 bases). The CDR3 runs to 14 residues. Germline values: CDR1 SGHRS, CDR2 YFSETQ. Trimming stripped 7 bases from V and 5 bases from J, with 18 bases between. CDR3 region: CASSRGEGRTEAFF. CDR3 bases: TGCGCCAGCTCCCGAGGGGAGGGTCGGACTGAAGCTTTCTTT.

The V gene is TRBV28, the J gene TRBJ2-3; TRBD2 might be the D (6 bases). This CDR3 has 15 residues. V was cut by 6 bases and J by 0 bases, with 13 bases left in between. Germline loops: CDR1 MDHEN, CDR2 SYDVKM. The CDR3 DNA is TGTGCCAGCAGCCGACTAGAAAGAAGCACAGATACGCAGTATTTT. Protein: CASSRLERSTDTQYF.

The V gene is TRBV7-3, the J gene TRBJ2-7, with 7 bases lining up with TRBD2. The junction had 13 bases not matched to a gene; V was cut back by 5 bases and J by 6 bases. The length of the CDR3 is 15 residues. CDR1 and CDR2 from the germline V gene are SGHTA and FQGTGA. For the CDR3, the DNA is TGTGCCAGCAGCGTTAGTTCTGCGGGGGTATCCGAGCAGTACTTC. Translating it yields CASSVSSAGVSEQYF.

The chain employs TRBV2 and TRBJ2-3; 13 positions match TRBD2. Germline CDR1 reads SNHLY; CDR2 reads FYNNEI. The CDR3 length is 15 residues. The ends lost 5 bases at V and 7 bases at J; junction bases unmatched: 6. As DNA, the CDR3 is TGTGCCAGCAGTCCACTAGCGGGGGGGCGATATACGCAGTATTTT. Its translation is CASSPLAGGRYTQYF.

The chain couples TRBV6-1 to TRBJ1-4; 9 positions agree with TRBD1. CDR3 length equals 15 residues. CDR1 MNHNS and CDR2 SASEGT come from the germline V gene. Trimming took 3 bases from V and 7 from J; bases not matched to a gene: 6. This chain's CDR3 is CASSEGTGYGEKLFF. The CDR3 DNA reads TGTGCCAGCAGTGAGGGGACAGGGTATGGTGAAAAACTGTTTTTT.

The CDR3 reads CASSLDRGRGSPLHF. In DNA, the CDR3 is TGTGCCAGCAGCTTGGACAGGGGGCGCGGGTCACCCCTCCACTTT. This chain links TRBV5-4 with TRBJ1-6; 9 bases map to TRBD1. The length of the CDR3 is 15 residues. CDR1 SGHNT and CDR2 YYREEE come from the germline V gene (reference sequence). Trimming removed 0 bases from V and 10 bases from J; junction bases left unmatched: 5.

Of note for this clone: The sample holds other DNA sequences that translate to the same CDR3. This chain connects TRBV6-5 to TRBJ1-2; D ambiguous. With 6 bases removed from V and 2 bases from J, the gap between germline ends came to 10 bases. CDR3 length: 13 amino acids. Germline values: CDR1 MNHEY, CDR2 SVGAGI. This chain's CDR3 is CASSRTENYGYTF. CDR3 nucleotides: TGTGCCAGCAGCCGCACCGAGAACTATGGCTACACCTTC.

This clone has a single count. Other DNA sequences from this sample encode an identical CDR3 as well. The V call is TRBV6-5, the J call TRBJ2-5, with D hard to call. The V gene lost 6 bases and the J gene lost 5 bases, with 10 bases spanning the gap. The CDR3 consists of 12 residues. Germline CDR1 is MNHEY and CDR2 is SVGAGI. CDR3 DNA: TGTGCCAGCAGCCGCGGTGAGGAGACCCAGTACTTC. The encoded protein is CASSRGEETQYF.

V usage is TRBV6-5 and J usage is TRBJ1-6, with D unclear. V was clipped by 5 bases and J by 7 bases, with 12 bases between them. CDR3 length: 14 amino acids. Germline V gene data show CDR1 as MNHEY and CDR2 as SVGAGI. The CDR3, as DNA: TGTGCCAGCAGTCCTCCAGGCTTCAATTCACCCCTCCACTTT. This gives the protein CASSPPGFNSPLHF.

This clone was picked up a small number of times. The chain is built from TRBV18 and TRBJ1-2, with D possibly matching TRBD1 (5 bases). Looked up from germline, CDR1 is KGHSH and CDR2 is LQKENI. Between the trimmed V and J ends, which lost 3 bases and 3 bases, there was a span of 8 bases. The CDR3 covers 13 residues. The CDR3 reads CASSPQGDYGYTF. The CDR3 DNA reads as TGTGCCAGCTCACCGCAGGGTGACTATGGCTACACCTTC.

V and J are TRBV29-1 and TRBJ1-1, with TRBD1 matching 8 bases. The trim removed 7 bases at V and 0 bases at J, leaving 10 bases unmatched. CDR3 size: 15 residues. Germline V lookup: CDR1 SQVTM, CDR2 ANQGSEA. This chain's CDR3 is CSASPGQAMNTEAFF. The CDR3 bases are TGCAGCGCCTCTCCGGGACAGGCTATGAACACTGAAGCTTTCTTT. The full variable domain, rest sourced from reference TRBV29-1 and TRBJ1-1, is SAVISQKPSRDICQRGTSLTIQCQVDSQVTMMFWYRQQPGQSLTLIATANQGSEATYESGFVIDKFPISRPNLTFSTLTVSNMSPEDSSIYLCSASPGQAMNTEAFFGQGTRLTVV.

The CDR3 is CASSPSTRGRGSPLHF. The CDR3 nucleotides are TGTGCCAGCAGTCCTTCGACCAGGGGACGGGGTTCACCCCTCCACTTT. This sequence joins TRBV27 and TRBJ1-6; D might be TRBD1 (6 bases). Germline CDR1 is MNHEY and CDR2 is SMNVEV (reference sequence). The V end was cut by 5 bases, the J end by 9 bases, with 20 bases between. This CDR3 is 16 amino acids long.

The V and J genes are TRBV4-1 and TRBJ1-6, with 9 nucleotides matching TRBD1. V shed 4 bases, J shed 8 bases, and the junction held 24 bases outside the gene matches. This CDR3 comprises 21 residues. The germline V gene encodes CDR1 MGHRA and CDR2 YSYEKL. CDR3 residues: CASSRKVQGQGREGADSPLHF. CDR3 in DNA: TGCGCCAGCAGCCGGAAAGTGCAGGGACAGGGACGGGAGGGAGCGGATTCACCCCTCCACTTT.

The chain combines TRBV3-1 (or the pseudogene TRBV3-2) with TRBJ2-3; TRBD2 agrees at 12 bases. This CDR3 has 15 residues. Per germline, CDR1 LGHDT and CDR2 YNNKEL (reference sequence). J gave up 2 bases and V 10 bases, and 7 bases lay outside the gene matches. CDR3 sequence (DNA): TGTGCCACCTCCCTAGCGGGGGGGGACACAGATACGCAGTATTTT. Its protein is CATSLAGGDTDTQYF.

In DNA form, the CDR3 reads TGTGCCAGCAGCTTAGAGGGGGGGTATTCTAGCACAGATACGCAGTATTTT. Its translation: CASSLEGGYSSTDTQYF. The V gene is TRBV11-2, the J gene TRBJ2-3; 7 positions match TRBD2. The CDR3 runs to 17 residues. Germline-derived CDR1 and CDR2 are SGHAT and FQNNGV. V lost 0 bases to trimming and J lost 0 bases; unmatched junction nucleotides: 6.

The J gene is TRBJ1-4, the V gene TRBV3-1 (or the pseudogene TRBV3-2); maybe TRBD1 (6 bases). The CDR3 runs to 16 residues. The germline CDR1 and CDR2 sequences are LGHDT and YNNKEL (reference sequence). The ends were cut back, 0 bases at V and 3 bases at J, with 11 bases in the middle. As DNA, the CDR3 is TGTGCCAGCAGCCAAGAGAAACAGGGACCTAATGAAAAACTGTTTTTT. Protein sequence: CASSQEKQGPNEKLFF.